Shown below are 27 T cell receptor beta chains from a single sample sequenced in a study of blood T cell repertoires in COVID-19. Sequenced by immunoSEQ multiplex PCR; TCRdb stores in-frame clones only, minus some. This table holds about 160,000 clones, roughly 78% found once. Sequencing input: peripheral blood. Receptors originate from an older woman with COVID-19, enrolled during active disease.

The chain couples TRBV3-1 (or the pseudogene TRBV3-2) to TRBJ2-5, with D perhaps TRBD2 (6 bases). Germline assignment: CDR1 LGHDT and CDR2 YNNKEL (reference sequence). Trimming left V 4 bases short and J 2 bases short, with 11 bases between. This CDR3 has 14 residues. CDR3 DNA: TGTGCCAGCAGCCCGTGGGACTTTCAAGAGACCCAGTACTTC. Translated: CASSPWDFQETQYF.

The rearrangement links TRBV10-2 to TRBJ1-5; 8 bases line up with TRBD1. The germline V gene has CDR1 WSHSY and CDR2 SAAADI. The CDR3 consists of 16 residues. Unmatched junction bases numbered 6, after V lost 3 bases and J lost 2 bases. The CDR3 region is CASSDYQGAGNQPQHF. CDR3 DNA: TGCGCCAGCAGTGACTACCAGGGGGCAGGCAATCAGCCCCAGCATTTT.

This clone was detected once. This chain uses TRBV2 with TRBJ2-1; D is unresolved. The ends were cut back, 5 bases at V and 0 bases at J, with 11 bases in the middle. The CDR3 is 15 amino acids. Germline CDR1 reads SNHLY; CDR2 reads FYNNEI. The CDR3 coding sequence is TGTGCCAGCAGTCTCAGGAAAAGCTCCTACAATGAGCAGTTCTTC. This encodes CASSLRKSSYNEQFF.

The V and J genes are TRBV28 and TRBJ1-2; no firm D call. Between the trimmed V and J ends, which lost 4 bases and 0 bases, there was a span of 21 bases. CDR1 and CDR2 (germline): MDHEN, SYDVKM. CDR3 length: 18 residues. CDR3 nucleotides: TGTGCCAGCAGTTATATCGCACTAGACCGTATTTCTAACTATGGCTACACCTTC. Protein: CASSYIALDRISNYGYTF.

The chain has TRBV9 and TRBJ1-1; 7 bases agree with TRBD1. V shed 1 base, J shed 7 bases, and the junction held 4 bases outside the gene matches. The CDR3 length is 13 residues. CDR1 is SGDLS and CDR2 is YYNGEE in the germline V gene. CDR3 protein: CASSVTGVGEAFF. CDR3 DNA sequence: TGTGCCAGCAGCGTAACAGGGGTAGGTGAAGCTTTCTTT.

This sequence joins TRBV15 and TRBJ1-5; D remains unclear. This CDR3 has 15 amino acids. Germline V CDR1 and CDR2: LNHNV, YYDKDF (reference sequence). Trimming pared 3 bases from V and 3 bases from J, leaving 12 bases between. CDR3: CATSRIGRFNQPQHF. The CDR3 DNA sequence: TGTGCCACCAGCAGGATAGGGAGATTCAATCAGCCCCAGCATTTT.

This chain links TRBV11-2 with TRBJ2-7; D may be TRBD2 (5 bases). V lost 1 base and J lost 3, with 10 bases in between. The CDR3 extends over 14 amino acids. Germline V gives CDR1 SGHAT, CDR2 FQNNGV. CDR3 in DNA: TGTGCCAGCAGCTTAGGAAGCGGAGACTACGAGCAGTACTTC. Its protein is CASSLGSGDYEQYF.

This rearrangement joins TRBV3-1 (or the pseudogene TRBV3-2) to TRBJ2-2, with TRBD2 matching over 12 bases. Germline V CDR1 and CDR2: LGHDT, YNNKEL (reference sequence). This CDR3 is built from 16 residues. Trimming took 4 bases from V and 3 from J; bases not matched to a gene: 3. The chain's CDR3 is CASSRRTSGDTGELFF. The CDR3 DNA sequence: TGTGCCAGCAGCCGACGGACTAGCGGGGACACCGGGGAGCTGTTTTTT.

The rearrangement joins TRBV29-1 to TRBJ2-5; TRBD2 matches at 7 bases. Germline V CDR1 and CDR2: SQVTM, ANQGSEA. Trimming at V came to 3 bases and at J to 5 bases, leaving 9 bases not matched to a gene. The CDR3 totals 14 residues. The CDR3 DNA reads as TGCAGCGTTGAGGACATAACCGGGGGGGAGACCCAGTACTTC. Translated: CSVEDITGGETQYF.

The chain carries TRBV6-1 and TRBJ2-2, with 9 positions matching TRBD2. This CDR3 comprises 16 residues. V shed 4 bases, J shed 5 bases, and the junction held 8 bases outside the gene matches. Germline V gene lookup returns CDR1 MNHNS and CDR2 SASEGT. The CDR3 sequence: CASSALAGDATGELFF. The CDR3 DNA reads TGTGCCAGCAGTGCCTTAGCGGGAGATGCTACCGGGGAGCTGTTTTTT.

V and J are TRBV7-9 and TRBJ2-7; the match to TRBD2 covers 8 bases. The germline CDR1 and CDR2 sequences are SEHNR and FQNEAQ (reference sequence). There are 15 residues in the CDR3. Trimming cost V 2 bases and J 0 bases; bases outside gene matches: 3. The chain's CDR3 is CASSLSGGFSYEQYV. In nucleotides, the CDR3 is TGTGCCAGCAGCTTAAGCGGGGGATTCTCCTACGAGCAGTACGTC.

The CDR3 bases are TGTGCCAGCAGCTTAGCGGGCGCAGGGTTGGGTGAAAAACTGTTTTTT. Amino acids: CASSLAGAGLGEKLFF. V and J are TRBV7-8 and TRBJ1-4, with D perhaps TRBD1 (5 bases). V lost 0 bases and J lost 7, with 15 bases in between. The germline gives CDR1 SGHVS, CDR2 FQNEAQ. This CDR3 contains 16 residues.

This clone has only one observation. The gene calls are TRBV30 and TRBJ2-5, with D perhaps matching TRBD1 (6 bases). The CDR3 is 13 residues long. The V gene lost 4 bases and the J gene lost 2 bases, with 11 bases spanning the gap. Germline CDR1 reads GTSNPN; CDR2 reads SVGIG (reference sequence). CDR3 region: CAWTQGGQETQYF. CDR3 DNA sequence: TGTGCCTGGACACAGGGCGGTCAAGAGACCCAGTACTTC. Looking up the rest from reference TRBV30 and TRBJ2-5 gives the full variable domain: SQTIHQWPATLVQPVGSPLSLECTVEGTSNPNLYWYRQAAGRGLQLLFYSVGIGQISSEVPQNLSASRPQDRQFILSSKKLLLSDSGFYLCAWTQGGQETQYFGPGTRLLVL.

J is TRBJ1-4 and V is TRBV5-1; D not resolved. The V end was cut by 1 base, the J end by 4 bases, with 14 bases between. The germline gives CDR1 SGHRS, CDR2 YFSETQ. The CDR3 is 16 residues long. The CDR3 DNA sequence: TGCGCCAGCAGCTTGCGGCCGCCCGAGGGTAATGAAAAACTGTTTTTT. Protein product: CASSLRPPEGNEKLFF. Combining the CDR3 with reference TRBV5-1 and TRBJ1-4 gives the whole variable domain KAGVTQTPRYLIKTRGQQVTLSCSPISGHRSVSWYQQTPGQGLQFLFEYFSETQRNKGNFPGRFSGRQFSNSRSEMNVSTLELGDSALYLCASSLRPPEGNEKLFFGSGTQLSVL.

The genes are TRBV29-1 and TRBJ1-1; possible D gene TRBD1, 5 bases. Germline lookup yields CDR1 SQVTM and CDR2 ANQGSEA. V was trimmed by 4 bases and J by 4 bases, leaving 13 bases between them. The CDR3 runs 13 residues. The CDR3 DNA reads as TGCAGCGTTGTAATGGGGCAGGGCACTGAAGCTTTCTTT. Its protein product is CSVVMGQGTEAFF.

This rearrangement joins TRBV4-3 to TRBJ2-7; 9 bases map to TRBD2. The ends lost 3 bases at V and 5 bases at J; junction bases unmatched: 8. The CDR3 covers 15 residues. CDR1 and CDR2 (germline): LGHNA, YSLEER. The CDR3 DNA sequence: TGCGCCAGCAGCCAGGGACTGGGACTAGCAGACGAGCAGTACTTC. This gives the protein CASSQGLGLADEQYF.

The chain has TRBV27 and TRBJ1-6; TRBD1 matches 8 bases. The CDR3 runs 17 residues. Germline assignment: CDR1 MNHEY and CDR2 SMNVEV (reference sequence). V gave up 2 bases and J gave up 2 bases; unmatched junction bases: 5. The CDR3 sequence is CASSLVTGVPYNSPLHF. For the CDR3, the DNA is TGTGCCAGCAGTTTAGTGACAGGGGTCCCCTATAATTCACCCCTCCACTTT.

The rearrangement uses TRBV2 and TRBJ2-7; 9 bases match TRBD2. With V trimmed by 3 bases and J by 3 bases, 24 bases remained unmatched. The CDR3 is 21 amino acids. The germline gives CDR1 SNHLY, CDR2 FYNNEI. The CDR3 DNA reads TGTGCCAGCAGTGAGGAGGAGGGGGGGCGACTAGCGGAGTGGGGTTTCTACGAGCAGTACTTC. Its protein is CASSEEEGGRLAEWGFYEQYF.

The chain uses TRBV5-8 and TRBJ1-1; 10 nucleotides agree with TRBD1. The CDR3 loop spans 18 amino acids. With 1 base clipped from V and 0 bases from J, the junction kept 9 bases outside the gene matches. Germline V lookup: CDR1 SGHTS, CDR2 YDEGEE. CDR3 coding DNA: TGTGCCAGCAGCTTGTTCGTCCGGGACAGGGGAATGAACACTGAAGCTTTCTTT. Residues: CASSLFVRDRGMNTEAFF.

This sequence joins TRBV18 and TRBJ2-1; 14 nucleotides line up with TRBD2. CDR1 and CDR2 from the germline V gene are KGHSH and LQKENI. This CDR3 region has 18 residues. The V and J ends lost 5 bases and 1 base, in that order; junction bases with no gene match: 7. The CDR3 nucleotides are TGTGCCAGCTCAGTAGGGACTAGCGGGAGTCTTTCCTACAATGAGCAGTTCTTC. Translating it yields CASSVGTSGSLSYNEQFF.

The J gene is TRBJ2-3, the V gene TRBV4-2; 9 bases agree with TRBD1. Germline V CDR1 and CDR2: LGHNA, YNFKEQ. There are 19 residues in the CDR3. Unmatched junction bases numbered 11, after V lost 1 base and J lost 0 bases. The CDR3 sequence is CASSQGPYRGTGSTDTQYF. In nucleotides, the CDR3 is TGTGCCAGCAGCCAAGGTCCCTACAGAGGGACAGGGAGCACAGATACGCAGTATTTT.

The chain carries TRBV7-3 and TRBJ1-3; TRBD1 is a possible D gene (5 bases). Germline assignment: CDR1 SGHTA and CDR2 FQGTGA. CDR3 size: 15 residues. Between the trimmed V and J ends, which lost 5 bases and 1 base, there was a span of 12 bases. DNA of the CDR3: TGTGCCAGCAGCCACGGGGGTGAATCTGGAAACACCATATATTTT. This encodes CASSHGGESGNTIYF.

The J gene is TRBJ1-2, the V gene TRBV9, with D possibly TRBD1 on 5 matching bases. The V gene's germline CDR1 is SGDLS and CDR2 YYNGEE. The CDR3 runs 14 residues. Trimming took off 2 bases at V and 4 bases at J, with 12 bases between the two ends. CDR3 nucleotide sequence: TGTGCCAGCAGCGTGCAGGGCGATCCCTATGGCTACACCTTC. Protein sequence: CASSVQGDPYGYTF.

This clone was observed a handful of times. Different DNA sequences within this sample yield the same CDR3. The V call is TRBV7-9, the J call TRBJ2-3; possible D gene TRBD1, 6 bases. Germline CDR1 is SEHNR and CDR2 is FQNEAQ (reference sequence). CDR3 size: 14 residues. V was shortened by 2 bases and J by 0 bases, with 6 bases between the two germline ends. The chain's CDR3 is CASSLQGSTDTQYF. The DNA for the CDR3 is TGTGCCAGCAGCTTACAGGGGAGCACAGATACGCAGTATTTT.

This chain joins TRBV2 and TRBJ1-2; a weak D match, TRBD1 (5 bases). Germline CDR1 is SNHLY and CDR2 is FYNNEI. The ends were cut back, 6 bases at V and 1 base at J, with 18 bases in the middle. The CDR3 runs to 16 residues. The CDR3 bases are TGTGCCAGCAGCTACGGAAAGGGGCTTCTTAACTATGGCTACACCTTC. Translation gives CASSYGKGLLNYGYTF.

The V gene is TRBV18, the J gene TRBJ1-3; D perhaps matches TRBD1 (6 bases). The CDR3 sequence is 15 residues long. V lost 3 bases to trimming and J lost 2 bases, with 11 bases between them. Germline lookup yields CDR1 KGHSH and CDR2 LQKENI. The CDR3 loop reads CASSPTGSPGNTIYF. DNA of the CDR3: TGTGCCAGCTCACCTACAGGGTCACCTGGAAACACCATATATTTT.

V is TRBV7-8 and J is TRBJ2-5, with D perhaps TRBD1 (6 bases). CDR3 size: 15 residues. Trimming left V 0 bases short and J 2 bases short, with 10 bases between. The V gene's germline CDR1 is SGHVS and CDR2 FQNEAQ. CDR3 coding DNA: TGTGCCAGCAGCTTAGCGAACAGGGAACAAGAGACCCAGTACTTC. Translating it yields CASSLANREQETQYF. Full variable domain (outside the CDR3, taken from reference TRBV7-8 and TRBJ2-5): GAGVSQSPRYKVAKRGQDVALRCDPISGHVSLFWYQQALGQGPEFLTYFQNEAQLDKSGLPSDRFFAERPEGSVSTLKIQRTQQEDSAVYLCASSLANREQETQYFGPGTRLLVL.